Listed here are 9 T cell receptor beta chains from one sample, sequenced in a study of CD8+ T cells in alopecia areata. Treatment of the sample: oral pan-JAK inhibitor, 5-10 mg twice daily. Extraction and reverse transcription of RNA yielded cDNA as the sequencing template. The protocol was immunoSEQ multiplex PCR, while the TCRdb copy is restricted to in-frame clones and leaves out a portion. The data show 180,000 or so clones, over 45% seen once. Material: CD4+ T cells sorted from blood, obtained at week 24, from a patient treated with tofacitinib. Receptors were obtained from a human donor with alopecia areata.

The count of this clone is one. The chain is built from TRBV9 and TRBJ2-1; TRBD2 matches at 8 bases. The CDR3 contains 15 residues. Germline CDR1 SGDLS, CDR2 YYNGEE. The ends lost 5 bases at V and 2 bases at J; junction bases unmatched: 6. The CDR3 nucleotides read TGTGCCAGCAGTTCCCTAGCGGGTCCCTACAATGAGCAGTTCTTC. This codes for CASSSLAGPYNEQFF.

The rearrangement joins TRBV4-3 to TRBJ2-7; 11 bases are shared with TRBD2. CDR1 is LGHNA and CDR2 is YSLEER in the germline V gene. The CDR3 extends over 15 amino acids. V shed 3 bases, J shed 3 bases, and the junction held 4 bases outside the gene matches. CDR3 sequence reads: CASSQGLAEVYEQYF. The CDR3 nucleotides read TGCGCCAGCAGCCAGGGACTAGCGGAAGTCTACGAGCAGTACTTC.

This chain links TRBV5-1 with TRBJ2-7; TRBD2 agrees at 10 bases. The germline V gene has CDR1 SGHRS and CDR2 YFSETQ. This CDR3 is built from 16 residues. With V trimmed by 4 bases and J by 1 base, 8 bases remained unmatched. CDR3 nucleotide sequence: TGCGCCAGCAGCCCGGGCGGACTAGCGGATTCCTACGAGCAGTACTTC. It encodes CASSPGGLADSYEQYF.

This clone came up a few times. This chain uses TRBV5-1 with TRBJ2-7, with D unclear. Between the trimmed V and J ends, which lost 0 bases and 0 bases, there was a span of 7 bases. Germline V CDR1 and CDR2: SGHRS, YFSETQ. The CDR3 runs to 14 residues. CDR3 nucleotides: TGCGCCAGCAGCTTGGGGCAGCCCTCCTACGAGCAGTACTTC. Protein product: CASSLGQPSYEQYF.

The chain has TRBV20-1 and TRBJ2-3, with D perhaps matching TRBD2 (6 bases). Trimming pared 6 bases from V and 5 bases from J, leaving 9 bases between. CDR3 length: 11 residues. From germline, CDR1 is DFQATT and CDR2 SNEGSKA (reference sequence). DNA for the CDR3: TGCAGTGCGGGACTCGAAGATACGCAGTATTTT. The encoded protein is CSAGLEDTQYF.

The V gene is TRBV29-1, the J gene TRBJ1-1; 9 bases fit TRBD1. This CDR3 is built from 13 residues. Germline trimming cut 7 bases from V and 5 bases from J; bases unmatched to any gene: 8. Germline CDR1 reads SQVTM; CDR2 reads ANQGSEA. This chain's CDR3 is CSGADRGDTEAFF. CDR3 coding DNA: TGCAGCGGTGCGGACAGGGGAGATACTGAAGCTTTCTTT.

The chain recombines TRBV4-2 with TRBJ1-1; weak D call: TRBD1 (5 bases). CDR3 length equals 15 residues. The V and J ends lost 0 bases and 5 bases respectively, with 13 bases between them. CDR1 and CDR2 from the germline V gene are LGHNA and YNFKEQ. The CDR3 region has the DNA TGTGCCAGCAGCCAAGATGTGGGGGATTTGACTGAAGCTTTCTTT. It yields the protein CASSQDVGDLTEAFF.

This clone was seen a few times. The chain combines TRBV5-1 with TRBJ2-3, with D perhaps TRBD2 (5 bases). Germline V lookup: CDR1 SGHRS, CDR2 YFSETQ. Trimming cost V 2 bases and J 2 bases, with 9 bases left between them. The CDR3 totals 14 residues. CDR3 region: CASSLREFTDTQYF. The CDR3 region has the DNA TGCGCCAGCAGCTTAAGGGAGTTCACAGATACGCAGTATTTT.

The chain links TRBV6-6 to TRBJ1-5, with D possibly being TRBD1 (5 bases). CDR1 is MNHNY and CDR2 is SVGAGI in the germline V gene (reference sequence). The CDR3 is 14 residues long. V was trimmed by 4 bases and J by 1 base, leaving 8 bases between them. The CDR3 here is CASSWGESNQPQHF. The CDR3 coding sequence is TGTGCCAGCAGTTGGGGGGAAAGCAATCAGCCCCAGCATTTT.